The subject of this entry is one TCR beta chain. This sample is drawn from a study of Ad26.COV2.S vaccination and SARS-CoV-2 variants. About the study: As a participant in COV1001, the donor was in the Ad26.COV2.S trial arm. Intramuscular Ad26.COV2.S at 5x10^10 or 1x10^11 viral particles.

The treatment denotes: about 20 received Ad26.COV2.S at low or high dose, single or two shots; 5 received placebo; per-sample allocation not given. Repertoires come from day 63 after the first vaccine or placebo injection. This person who donated was an adult of 18-55 years in Boston. Trimming removed 0 bases from V and 2 bases from J, with 22 bases in between. Germline V CDR1 and CDR2: LNHNV, YYDKDF (reference sequence). This CDR3 is built from 19 residues. The assay was immunoSEQ multiplex PCR, and TCRdb's table has in-frame clones only and misses some. This sample yields roughly 320,000 clones, of which 87% are seen a single time; approximately 3.6% belongs to the top ten.

The clonotype comes from a person between 18 and 60 years old who received the Ad26.COV2.S COVID-19 vaccine or a placebo. V is TRBV15 and J is TRBJ1-1; D perhaps matches TRBD1 (5 bases). The sequenced sample was peripheral blood, obtained in a trial of Ad26.COV2.S vaccine versus placebo. The CDR3 DNA reads TGTGCCACCAGCAGAGATGGAGCGATCCTAAGGGGACCAAACACTGAAGCTTTCTTT. Its protein product is CATSRDGAILRGPNTEAFF.